Reported below is one T cell receptor (beta chain). Antigen unknown. Arm-PCR of CDR3 regions and iRepertoire HTBI primers were the basis on which TCR beta libraries were built. Authors' processing steps: Analysis of the samples identified around 60 TRBV and around 13 TRBJ segments. TCRdb re-analysed the multiplex PCR reads in MiXCR, keeping a single row per CDR3 protein. The V and J calls reflect TCRdb's pipeline rather than the authors' work. Of hundreds of thousands of distinct CDR3 sequences in the sample, around 30% were seen once. This entry comes from a study of regulatory T cells in long-lasting Graves disease. Study conclusions and caveats: Segments TRBV28, TRBJ1-2 and TRBJ2-5 showed preferential usage in persistent disease. Authors noted too few samples as a limitation. Public clonotype sharing was higher in persistent than newly diagnosed patients.

Stated time point: persistent/refractory GD, antithyroid drugs over 5 years with positive TRAb. PBMC RNA served as the TCR library source. In germline, CDR1 is MNHNS, CDR2 SASEGT. V was trimmed by 6 bases and J by 1 base, leaving 15 bases between them. The CDR3 covers 15 residues. The rearrangement joins TRBV6-1 to TRBJ1-2; perhaps TRBD1 as D (5 bases). The sequencing used peripheral blood mononuclear cells (PBMCs), collected when the disease was refractory, from a patient treated with antithyroid drugs. This sequence was found in a female donor with Graves disease. Written as DNA, the CDR3 is TGTGCCAGCAGACCTTCGGGACCGTATAACTATGGCTACACCTTC. Translation gives CASRPSGPYNYGYTF.